Below, 5 T cell receptor beta chains from the same sample are listed, as sequenced in a study of blood T cell repertoires in COVID-19. The data were produced by immunoSEQ multiplex PCR, yet TCRdb's version contains in-frame clones alone and is incomplete. The table has around 200,000 clones, roughly 85% seen once. Sequences were obtained from peripheral blood. Source of these receptors: a man aged 60-69 years with acute or convalescent COVID-19.

The rearrangement uses TRBV28 and TRBJ1-1; D uncertain. Trimming stripped 6 bases from V and 6 bases from J, with 11 bases between. This CDR3 region has 12 residues. Germline loops: CDR1 MDHEN, CDR2 SYDVKM. The CDR3 sequence: CASSLRPSEAFF. The DNA for the CDR3 is TGTGCCAGCAGCCTCAGGCCATCTGAAGCTTTCTTT.

The CDR3 nucleotides read TGTGCCAGCAGTCTCCCGGGACAGGGATACGAGCAGTACTTC. It codes for CASSLPGQGYEQYF. This chain uses TRBV28 with TRBJ2-7; 9 bases line up with TRBD1. The germline gives CDR1 MDHEN, CDR2 SYDVKM. This CDR3 is 14 amino acids long. The V and J ends lost 5 bases and 4 bases, in that order; junction bases with no gene match: 6.

The V and J genes are TRBV15 and TRBJ1-3; 9 positions match TRBD1. The V segment lost 4 bases and the J segment 3 bases; nucleotides outside the gene matches: 7. Germline V gives CDR1 LNHNV, CDR2 YYDKDF (reference sequence). This CDR3 is 16 amino acids long. This CDR3 is CATSTILDRGGNTIYF. The CDR3, as DNA: TGTGCCACCAGCACTATCCTGGACAGGGGTGGAAACACCATATATTTT. The whole variable domain, remainder taken from reference TRBV15 and TRBJ1-3, is DAMVIQNPRYQVTQFGKPVTLSCSQTLNHNVMYWYQQKSSQAPKLLFHYYDKDFNNEADTPDNFQSRRPNTSFCFLDIRSPGLGDTAMYLCATSTILDRGGNTIYFGEGSWLTVV.

The chain carries TRBV5-4 and TRBJ2-7, with TRBD1 identical over 8 bases. V gave up 6 bases and J gave up 4 bases; unmatched junction bases: 15. Per germline, CDR1 SGHNT and CDR2 YYREEE (reference sequence). This CDR3 is built from 16 residues. This CDR3 reads CASTLGGTGTLYEQYF. The CDR3 DNA follows: TGTGCCAGCACCTTAGGTGGGACAGGCACTTTGTACGAGCAGTACTTC.

The chain employs TRBV24-1 and TRBJ2-3; 8 bases match TRBD1. The germline V gene has CDR1 KGHDR and CDR2 SFDVKD. V was clipped by 12 bases and J by 1 base; unmatched bases: 20. The CDR3 extends over 18 amino acids. CDR3 in DNA: TGTGCCCCTCGGCGCCTTAAGGGACAGGCCAGGGGCACAGATACGCAGTATTTT. It translates to CAPRRLKGQARGTDTQYF.